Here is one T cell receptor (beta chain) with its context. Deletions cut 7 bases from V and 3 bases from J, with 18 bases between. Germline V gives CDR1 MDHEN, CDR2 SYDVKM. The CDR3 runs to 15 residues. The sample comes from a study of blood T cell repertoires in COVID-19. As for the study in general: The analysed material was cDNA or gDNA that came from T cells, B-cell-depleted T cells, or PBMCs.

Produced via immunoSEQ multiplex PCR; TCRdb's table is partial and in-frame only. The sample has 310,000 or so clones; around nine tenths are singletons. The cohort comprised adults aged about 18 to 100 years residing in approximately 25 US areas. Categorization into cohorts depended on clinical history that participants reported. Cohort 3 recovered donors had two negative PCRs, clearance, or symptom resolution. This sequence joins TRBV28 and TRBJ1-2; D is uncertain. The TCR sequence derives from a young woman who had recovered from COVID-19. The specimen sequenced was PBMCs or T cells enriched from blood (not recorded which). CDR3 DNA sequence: TGTGCCAGCACCCCGCCCCCCGGGGTAGACTATGGCTACACCTTC. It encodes CASTPPPGVDYGYTF.